The 14 T cell receptor beta chains below were found in one sample sequenced in a study of shared clonotypes between healthy human individuals. The table came from immunoSEQ multiplex PCR; TCRdb's copy has only in-frame clones and leaves some out. In the table there are about 1 million clones, roughly 70% of which are singletons. The specimen was memory CD4+ T cells sorted from blood. Noted subset: CD45RA-negative fraction. The source is a man younger than 35 in good health.

The table lists this clone with a few counts. The rearrangement links TRBV7-2 to TRBJ2-5, with D perhaps being TRBD1 or TRBD2 (6 bases each). The germline V gene encodes CDR1 SGHTA and CDR2 FQGNSA. The CDR3 sequence is 14 residues long. The V end was cut by 1 base, the J end by 6 bases, with 12 bases between. The CDR3 region has the DNA TGTGCCAGCAGCTTAGAGGGGGGCCACCAGACCCAGTACTTC. Protein: CASSLEGGHQTQYF.

The rearrangement uses TRBV11-2 and TRBJ1-1, with 12 bases identical to TRBD1. CDR1 is SGHAT, CDR2 FQNNGV, per germline. The trim removed 5 bases at V and 4 bases at J, leaving 11 bases unmatched. CDR3 length: 17 amino acids. This chain's CDR3 is CASSLRPGQGAGTEAFF. The CDR3 DNA reads as TGTGCCAGCAGCCTCCGACCGGGACAGGGGGCGGGCACTGAAGCTTTCTTT.

The chain joins TRBV7-2 to TRBJ1-5, with TRBD1 as a possible D gene (5 bases). Trimming took 1 base from V and 0 from J, leaving 13 bases between them. Germline V gene data show CDR1 as SGHTA and CDR2 as FQGNSA. The CDR3 is 17 residues long. The CDR3 DNA reads as TGTGCCAGCAGCTTAGACACTTCCCAGGGTAGCAATCAGCCCCAGCATTTT. Amino acids: CASSLDTSQGSNQPQHF.

The chain uses TRBV6-1 and TRBJ2-4; D is undetermined. The CDR3 totals 13 residues. The V gene lost 3 bases and the J gene lost 8 bases, with 11 bases spanning the gap. The germline CDR1 and CDR2 sequences are MNHNS and SASEGT. Written as DNA, the CDR3 is TGTGCCAGCAGTGACCCCGTACGGGACATTCAGTACTTC. Protein: CASSDPVRDIQYF.

DNA for the CDR3: TGCGCCAGCAGTCGGGCGGGTGAAGGACTAGCGTTCTCCATTCAGTACTTC. It yields the protein CASSRAGEGLAFSIQYF. This sequence joins TRBV23-1 and TRBJ2-4; 9 bases align to TRBD2. TRBV23-1 is recorded as an ORF, its role being uncertain. The CDR3 has 17 residues. V dropped 4 bases and J dropped 9; count of bases not matched to a gene: 16.

The rearrangement joins TRBV6-5 to TRBJ1-4; the D is unclear. From germline, CDR1 is MNHEY and CDR2 SVGAGI. V was trimmed by 7 bases and J by 1 base, leaving 7 bases between them. The CDR3 consists of 13 residues. The CDR3 reads CASTRGTNEKLFF. CDR3 sequence (DNA): TGTGCCAGCACTAGAGGAACTAATGAAAAACTGTTTTTT.

This clone was seen once. With a much larger clone just one base away, this may be a read error. The same CDR3 also results from other DNA sequences found in this sample. The rearrangement joins TRBV5-1 to TRBJ2-5; no reliable D call. V lost 2 bases and J 1 base, leaving 3 bases between the germline ends. This CDR3 spans 12 amino acids. Germline assignment: CDR1 SGHRS and CDR2 YFSETQ. CDR3: CASSFAQETQYF. CDR3 DNA sequence: TGCGCCAGCAGCTTTGCCCAAGAGACCCAGTACTTC.

The V gene is TRBV15, the J gene TRBJ1-3; maybe TRBD1 (5 bases). This CDR3 comprises 16 residues. Trimming removed 1 base at V and 0 bases at J, with 10 bases between. Germline V lookup: CDR1 LNHNV, CDR2 YYDKDF (reference sequence). The CDR3 bases are TGTGCCACCAGCAGAGGGGACGGAAGCTCTGGAAACACCATATATTTT. It is translated as CATSRGDGSSGNTIYF.

The table lists this clone with a count of one. This sequence joins TRBV9 and TRBJ1-2; TRBD1 might be the D (6 bases). The germline gives CDR1 SGDLS, CDR2 YYNGEE. The CDR3 consists of 18 residues. V lost 3 bases, J lost 0 bases, and 21 bases lay in between. In DNA, the CDR3 is TGTGCCAGCAGCGCCTTGGGGGCAGGCACGATAACTAACTATGGCTACACCTTC. This encodes CASSALGAGTITNYGYTF.

This rearrangement joins TRBV5-4 to TRBJ2-5; D might be TRBD2 (7 bases). V gave up 2 bases and J gave up 5 bases, with 16 bases separating them. The germline gives CDR1 SGHNT, CDR2 YYREEE (reference sequence). The CDR3 extends over 15 amino acids. CDR3: CASSFRGGGSETQYF. The CDR3 region has the DNA TGTGCCAGCAGCTTTAGGGGGGGAGGCAGCGAGACCCAGTACTTC.

J is TRBJ2-7 and V is TRBV10-3; TRBD1 matches 7 bases. Per germline, CDR1 ENHRY and CDR2 SYGVKD. The V segment lost 4 bases and the J segment 3 bases; nucleotides outside the gene matches: 6. The CDR3 contains 14 residues. Here the CDR3 DNA reads TGTGCCATCAGTGGTGGGACAGTTTTCTACGAGCAGTACTTC. Its protein product is CAISGGTVFYEQYF.

The V gene is TRBV2, the J gene TRBJ1-1; TRBD1 agrees at 7 bases. Germline-derived CDR1 and CDR2 are SNHLY and FYNNEI. The trim removed 3 bases at V and 6 bases at J, leaving 4 bases unmatched. The CDR3 spans 13 residues. This chain's CDR3 is CASSETGLAEAFF. CDR3 DNA sequence: TGTGCCAGCAGTGAGACAGGGCTCGCTGAAGCTTTCTTT.

Concerning this clone: This may come from a read error, since a much larger clone is one base off. V is TRBV9 and J is TRBJ2-7, with D hard to call. Germline values: CDR1 SGDLS, CDR2 YYNGEE. V lost 4 bases to trimming and J lost 5 bases, with 7 bases between them. The CDR3 is 11 amino acids. The CDR3 region is CASSTGDEQYF. CDR3 bases: TGTGCCAGCAGCACCGGTGACGAGCAGTACTTC.

V and J are TRBV5-8 and TRBJ2-2, with 7 bases lining up with TRBD2. Trimming at V came to 2 bases and at J to 9 bases, leaving 7 bases not matched to a gene. Germline CDR1 reads SGHTS; CDR2 reads YDEGEE. The CDR3 is 14 residues long. DNA for the CDR3: TGTGCCAGCAGCTTAGGCGGGAGCTCCCGGGAGCTGTTTTTT. It is translated as CASSLGGSSRELFF.